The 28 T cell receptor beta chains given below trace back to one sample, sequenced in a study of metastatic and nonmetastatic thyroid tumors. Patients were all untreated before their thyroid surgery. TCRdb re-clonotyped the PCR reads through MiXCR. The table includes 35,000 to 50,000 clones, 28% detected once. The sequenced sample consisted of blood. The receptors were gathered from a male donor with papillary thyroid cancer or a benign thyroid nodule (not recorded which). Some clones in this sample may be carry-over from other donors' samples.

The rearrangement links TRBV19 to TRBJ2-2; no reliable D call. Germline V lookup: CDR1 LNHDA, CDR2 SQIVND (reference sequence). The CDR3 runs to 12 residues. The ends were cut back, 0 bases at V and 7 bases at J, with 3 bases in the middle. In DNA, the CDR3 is TGTGCCAGTAGTATAGAGTACGGGGAGCTGTTTTTT. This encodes CASSIEYGELFF.

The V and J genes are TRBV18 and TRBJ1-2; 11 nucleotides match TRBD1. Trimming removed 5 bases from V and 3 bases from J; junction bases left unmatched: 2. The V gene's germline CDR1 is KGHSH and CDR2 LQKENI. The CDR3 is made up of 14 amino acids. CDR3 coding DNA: TGTGCCAGCTCAATGGGACAGGGGGACTATGGCTACACCTTC. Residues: CASSMGQGDYGYTF.

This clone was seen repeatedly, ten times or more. Written as DNA, the CDR3 is TGTGCCAGCAGCCGACTGGACAGACAGTATTTT. This translates into CASSRLDRQYF. This chain uses TRBV7-9 with TRBJ2-3; TRBD1 is a possible D gene (6 bases). V lost 5 bases to trimming and J lost 12 bases, with 12 bases between them. The CDR3 is made up of 11 amino acids. Looked up from germline, CDR1 is SEHNR and CDR2 is FQNEAQ (reference sequence). Full variable domain (remainder filled in from reference TRBV7-9 and TRBJ2-3): DTGVSQNPRHKITKRGQNVTFRCDPISEHNRLYWYRQTLGQGPEFLTYFQNEAQLEKSRLLSDRFSAERPKGSFSTLEIQRTEQGDSAMYLCASSRLDRQYFGPGTRLTVL.

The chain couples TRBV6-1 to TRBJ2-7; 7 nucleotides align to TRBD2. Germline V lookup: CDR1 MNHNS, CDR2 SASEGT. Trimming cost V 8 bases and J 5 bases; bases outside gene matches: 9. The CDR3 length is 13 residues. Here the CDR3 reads CASVGGGFHEQYF. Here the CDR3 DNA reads TGTGCCAGCGTCGGCGGGGGATTCCACGAGCAGTACTTC.

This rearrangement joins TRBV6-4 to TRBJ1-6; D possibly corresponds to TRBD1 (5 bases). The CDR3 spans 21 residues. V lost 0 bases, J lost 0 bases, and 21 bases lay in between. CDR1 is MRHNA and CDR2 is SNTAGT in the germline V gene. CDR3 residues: CASSDSEWDRPWGSYNSPLHF. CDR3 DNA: TGTGCCAGCAGTGACTCTGAGTGGGACCGACCCTGGGGCTCCTATAATTCACCCCTCCACTTT.

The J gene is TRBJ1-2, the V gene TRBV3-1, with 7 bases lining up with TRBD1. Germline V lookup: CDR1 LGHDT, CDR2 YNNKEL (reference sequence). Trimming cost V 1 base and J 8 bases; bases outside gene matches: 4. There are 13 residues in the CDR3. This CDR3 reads CASSQARGLGYTF. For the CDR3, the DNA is TGTGCCAGCAGCCAAGCAAGGGGGCTAGGCTACACCTTC.

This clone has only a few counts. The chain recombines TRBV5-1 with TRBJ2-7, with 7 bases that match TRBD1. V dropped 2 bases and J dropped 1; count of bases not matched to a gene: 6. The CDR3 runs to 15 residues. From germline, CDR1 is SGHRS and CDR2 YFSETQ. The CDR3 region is CASSFTGDGSYEQYF. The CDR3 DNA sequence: TGCGCCAGCAGCTTTACAGGGGACGGGTCCTACGAGCAGTACTTC.

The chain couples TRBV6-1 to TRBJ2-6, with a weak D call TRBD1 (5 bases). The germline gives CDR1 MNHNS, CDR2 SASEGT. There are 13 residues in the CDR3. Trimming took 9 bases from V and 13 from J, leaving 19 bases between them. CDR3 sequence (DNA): TGTGCCAGAACTCGAACTGGGGCCATAGTCCTGACTTTC. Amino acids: CARTRTGAIVLTF.

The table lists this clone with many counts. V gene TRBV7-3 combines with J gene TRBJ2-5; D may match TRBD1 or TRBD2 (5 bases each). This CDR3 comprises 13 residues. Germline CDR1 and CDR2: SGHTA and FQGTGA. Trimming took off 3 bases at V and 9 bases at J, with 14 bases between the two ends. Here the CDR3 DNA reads TGTGCCAGCAGCTTGATGGGACCGCAGGCCCAGTACTTC. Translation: CASSLMGPQAQYF.

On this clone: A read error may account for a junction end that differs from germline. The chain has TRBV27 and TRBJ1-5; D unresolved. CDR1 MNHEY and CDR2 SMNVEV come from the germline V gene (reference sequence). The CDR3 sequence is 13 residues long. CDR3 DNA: TGTGCCAGCAGCTTATCCACAGTGCAGACCCAGCATTTT. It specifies CASSLSTVQTQHF.

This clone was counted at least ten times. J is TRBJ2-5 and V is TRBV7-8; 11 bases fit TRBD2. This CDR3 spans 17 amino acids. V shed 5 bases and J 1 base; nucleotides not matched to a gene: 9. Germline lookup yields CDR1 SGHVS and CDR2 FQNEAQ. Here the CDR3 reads CASSRTSGPYFQETQYF. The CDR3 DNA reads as TGTGCCAGCAGCCGGACTAGCGGGCCCTACTTCCAAGAGACCCAGTACTTC.

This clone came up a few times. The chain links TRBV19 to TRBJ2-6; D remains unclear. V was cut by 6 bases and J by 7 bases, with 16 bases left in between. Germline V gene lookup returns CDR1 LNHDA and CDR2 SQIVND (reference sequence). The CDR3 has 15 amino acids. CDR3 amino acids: CASSSRFSCANVLTF. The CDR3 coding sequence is TGTGCCAGTAGCTCCAGGTTCTCTTGTGCCAACGTCCTGACTTTC.

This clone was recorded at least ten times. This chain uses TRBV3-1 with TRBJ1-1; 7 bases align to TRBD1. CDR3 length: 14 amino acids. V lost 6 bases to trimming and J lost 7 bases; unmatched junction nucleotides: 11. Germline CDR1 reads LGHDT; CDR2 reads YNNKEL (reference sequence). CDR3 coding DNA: TGTGCCAGCAGACTAAGACAGGGTTCTGTTGAAGCTTTCTTT. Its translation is CASRLRQGSVEAFF.

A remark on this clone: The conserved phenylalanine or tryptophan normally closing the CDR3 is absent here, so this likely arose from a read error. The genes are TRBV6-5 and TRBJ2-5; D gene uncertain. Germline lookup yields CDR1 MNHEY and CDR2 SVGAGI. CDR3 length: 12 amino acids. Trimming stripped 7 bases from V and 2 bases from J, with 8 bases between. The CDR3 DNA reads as TGTGCCAGCACCGCTTTACAAGAGACCCAGTACATC. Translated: CASTALQETQYI.

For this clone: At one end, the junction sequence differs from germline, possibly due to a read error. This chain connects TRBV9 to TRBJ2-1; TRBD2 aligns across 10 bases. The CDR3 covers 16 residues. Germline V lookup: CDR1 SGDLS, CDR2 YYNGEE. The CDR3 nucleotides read TGTGCCAGCAGCGTATCTGTAGCGGGGGGCTACAATGAGCATTTCTTC. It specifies CASSVSVAGGYNEHFF.

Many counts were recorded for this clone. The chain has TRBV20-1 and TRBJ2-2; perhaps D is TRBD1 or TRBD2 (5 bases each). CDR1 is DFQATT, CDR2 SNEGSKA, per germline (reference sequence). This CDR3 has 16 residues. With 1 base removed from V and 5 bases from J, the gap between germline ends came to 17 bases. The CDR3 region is CSARVGIKRGTGELFF. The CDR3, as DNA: TGCAGTGCTAGAGTCGGGATCAAAAGGGGAACCGGGGAGCTGTTTTTT.

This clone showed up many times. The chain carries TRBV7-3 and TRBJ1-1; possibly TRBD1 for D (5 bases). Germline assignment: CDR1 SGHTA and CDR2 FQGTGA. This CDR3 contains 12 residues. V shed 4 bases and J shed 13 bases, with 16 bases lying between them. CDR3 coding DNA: TGTGCCAGCAGCTCACCGGGCGGGACGCATTTCTTT. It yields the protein CASSSPGGTHFF. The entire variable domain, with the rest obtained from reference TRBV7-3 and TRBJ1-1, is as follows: GAGVSQTPSNKVTEKGKYVELRCDPISGHTALYWYRQSLGQGPEFLIYFQGTGAADDSGLPNDRFFAVRPEGSVSTLKIQRTERGDSAVYLCASSSPGGTHFFGQGTRLTVV.

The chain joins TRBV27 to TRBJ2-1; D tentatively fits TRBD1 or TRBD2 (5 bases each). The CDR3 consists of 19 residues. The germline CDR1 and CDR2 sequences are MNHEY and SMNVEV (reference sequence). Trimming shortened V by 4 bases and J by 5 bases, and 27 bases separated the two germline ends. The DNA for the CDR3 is TGTGCCAGCAGTTCTTACGGGGCGTGGGGCAGTGAATCCCACAATGAGCAGTTCTTC. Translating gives CASSSYGAWGSESHNEQFF.

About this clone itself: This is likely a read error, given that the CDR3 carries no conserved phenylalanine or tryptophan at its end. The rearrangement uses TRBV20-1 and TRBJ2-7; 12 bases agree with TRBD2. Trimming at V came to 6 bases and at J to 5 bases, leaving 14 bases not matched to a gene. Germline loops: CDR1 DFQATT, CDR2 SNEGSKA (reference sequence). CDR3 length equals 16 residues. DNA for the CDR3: TGCAGTGCCTACAATCTAGCGGGAGGGCCTTCCGACGAGCAGTACTTG. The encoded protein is CSAYNLAGGPSDEQYL.

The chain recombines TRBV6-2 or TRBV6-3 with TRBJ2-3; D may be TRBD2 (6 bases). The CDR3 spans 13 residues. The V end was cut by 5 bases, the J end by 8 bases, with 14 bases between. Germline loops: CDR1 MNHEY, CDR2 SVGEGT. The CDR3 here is CASSRDLGGTQYF. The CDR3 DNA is TGTGCCAGCAGTCGGGACCTCGGGGGTACGCAGTATTTT.

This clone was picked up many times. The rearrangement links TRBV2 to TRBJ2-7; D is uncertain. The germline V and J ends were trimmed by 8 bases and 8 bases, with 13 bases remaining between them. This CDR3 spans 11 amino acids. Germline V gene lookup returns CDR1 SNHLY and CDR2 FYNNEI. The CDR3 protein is CASLLHGQQYF. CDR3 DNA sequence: TGTGCCAGCCTACTCCACGGCCAGCAGTACTTC.

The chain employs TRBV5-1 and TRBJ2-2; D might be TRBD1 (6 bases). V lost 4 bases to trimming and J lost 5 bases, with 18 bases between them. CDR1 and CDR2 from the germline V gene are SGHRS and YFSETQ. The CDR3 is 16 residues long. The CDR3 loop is CASSPSTGYTTGELFF. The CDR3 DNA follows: TGCGCCAGCAGCCCCTCCACAGGGTATACGACCGGGGAGCTGTTTTTT.

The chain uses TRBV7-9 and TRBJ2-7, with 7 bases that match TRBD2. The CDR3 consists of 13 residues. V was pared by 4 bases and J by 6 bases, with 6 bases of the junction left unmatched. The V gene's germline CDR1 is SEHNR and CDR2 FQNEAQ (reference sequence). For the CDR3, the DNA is TGTGCCAGCAGCTCAAACACGGGGGGCGAGCAGTACTTC. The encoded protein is CASSSNTGGEQYF.

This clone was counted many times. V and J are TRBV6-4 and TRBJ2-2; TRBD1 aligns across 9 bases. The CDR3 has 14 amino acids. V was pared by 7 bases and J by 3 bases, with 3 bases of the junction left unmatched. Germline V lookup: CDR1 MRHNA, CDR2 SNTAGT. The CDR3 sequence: CASKTGGDTGELFF. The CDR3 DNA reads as TGTGCCAGCAAAACAGGGGGCGACACCGGGGAGCTGTTTTTT.

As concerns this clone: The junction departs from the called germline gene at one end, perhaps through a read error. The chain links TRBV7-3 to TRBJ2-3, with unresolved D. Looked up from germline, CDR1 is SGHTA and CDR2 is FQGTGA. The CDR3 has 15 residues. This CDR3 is CASMWEVLSTYTQYF. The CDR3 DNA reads TGTGCCAGCATGTGGGAAGTTCTTAGCACATATACGCAGTATTTT.

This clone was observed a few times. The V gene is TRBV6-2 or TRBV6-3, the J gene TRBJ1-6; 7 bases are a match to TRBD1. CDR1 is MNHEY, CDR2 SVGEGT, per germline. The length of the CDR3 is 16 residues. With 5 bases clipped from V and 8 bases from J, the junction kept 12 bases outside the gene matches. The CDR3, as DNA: TGTGCCAGCAGTAGAGTCCAGGGGGTCACGGATTCACCCCTCCACTTT. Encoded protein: CASSRVQGVTDSPLHF.

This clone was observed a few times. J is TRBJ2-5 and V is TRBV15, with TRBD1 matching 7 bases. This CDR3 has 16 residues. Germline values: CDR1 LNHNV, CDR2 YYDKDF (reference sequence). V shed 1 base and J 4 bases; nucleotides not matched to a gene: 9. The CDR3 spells CATSRAGYRGGETQYF. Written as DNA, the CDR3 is TGTGCCACCAGCAGAGCGGGGTACAGGGGCGGAGAGACCCAGTACTTC. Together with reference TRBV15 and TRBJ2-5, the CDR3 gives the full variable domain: DAMVIQNPRYQVTQFGKPVTLSCSQTLNHNVMYWYQQKSSQAPKLLFHYYDKDFNNEADTPDNFQSRRPNTSFCFLDIRSPGLGDTAMYLCATSRAGYRGGETQYFGPGTRLLVL.

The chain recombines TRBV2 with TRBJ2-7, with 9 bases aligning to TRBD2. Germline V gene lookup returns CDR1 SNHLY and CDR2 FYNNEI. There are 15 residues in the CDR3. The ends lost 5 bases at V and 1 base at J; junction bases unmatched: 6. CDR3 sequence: CASSPRLAVSYEQYF. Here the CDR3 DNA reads TGTGCCAGCAGTCCGCGACTAGCGGTTTCCTACGAGCAGTACTTC. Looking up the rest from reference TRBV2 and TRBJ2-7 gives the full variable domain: EPEVTQTPSHQVTQMGQEVILRCVPISNHLYFYWYRQILGQKVEFLVSFYNNEISEKSEIFDDQFSVERPDGSNFTLKIRSTKLEDSAMYFCASSPRLAVSYEQYFGPGTRLTVT.